This TCR beta chain is from a study of blood T cell repertoires in COVID-19. Measured with immunoSEQ multiplex PCR; TCRdb has only the in-frame clones, and not every one. The table includes fewer than 300,000 clones, 86% detected once. Trimming cost V 5 bases and J 5 bases, with 18 bases left between them. In germline, CDR1 is SGHVS, CDR2 FQNEAQ. The CDR3 runs to 15 residues. Self-reported history from a screening survey and questionnaire set each donor's cohort. This rearrangement joins TRBV7-8 to TRBJ1-2, with D tentatively TRBD1 (6 bases). The source material was PBMCs or T cells enriched from blood (not recorded which). This TCR was sampled from a man aged 18 to 30 who had recovered from COVID-19. The CDR3 DNA is TGTGCCAGCAGCCCCTATGACCGGGACACTTATGGCTACACCTTC. This gives the protein CASSPYDRDTYGYTF.